This entry describes one T cell receptor (beta chain). No antigen is known for it. This sample is part of a study of graft-versus-host responses after intestinal transplantation. Overall study results and limits: GvH clones detected in recipient marrow included some appearing first in ileum or blood.

Assay: immunoSEQ multiplex PCR; the TCRdb copy retains only in-frame clones and omits some. The data show around 45,000 clones, 92% seen once. V dropped 5 bases and J dropped 4 bases, with 11 bases sitting between them. Germline assignment: CDR1 MGHDK and CDR2 SYGVNS. The CDR3 has 13 amino acids. The sequence came from a human donor who was the organ donor for an intestinal transplant. This rearrangement joins TRBV25-1 to TRBJ2-5, with D possibly matching TRBD2 (7 bases). The sequenced sample was unstimulated CD4+ T cells sorted from spleen or lymph node cells, obtained before transplant. The CDR3 bases are TGTGCCAGCAGTTGGGGAGGGGGAGAGACCCAGTACTTC. Translated, it gives CASSWGGGETQYF.